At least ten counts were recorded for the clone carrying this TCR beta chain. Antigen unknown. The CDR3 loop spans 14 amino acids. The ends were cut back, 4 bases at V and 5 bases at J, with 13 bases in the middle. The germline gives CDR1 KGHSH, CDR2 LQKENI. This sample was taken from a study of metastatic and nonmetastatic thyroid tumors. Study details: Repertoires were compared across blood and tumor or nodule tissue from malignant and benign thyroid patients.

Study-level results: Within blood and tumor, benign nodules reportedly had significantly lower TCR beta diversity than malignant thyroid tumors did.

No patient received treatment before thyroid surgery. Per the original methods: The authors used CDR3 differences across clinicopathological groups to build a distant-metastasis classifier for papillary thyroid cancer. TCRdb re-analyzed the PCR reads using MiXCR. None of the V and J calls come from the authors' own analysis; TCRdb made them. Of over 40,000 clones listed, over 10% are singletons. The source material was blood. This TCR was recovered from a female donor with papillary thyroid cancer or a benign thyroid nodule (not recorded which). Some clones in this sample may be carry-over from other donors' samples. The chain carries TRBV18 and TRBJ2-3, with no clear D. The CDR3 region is CASSRAAGGDTQYF. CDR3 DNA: TGTGCCAGCTCACGGGCGGCCGGTGGAGATACGCAGTATTTT.